Shown below are 24 T cell receptor beta chains from a single sample sequenced in a study of identical twins. TCRdb called the 5' RACE reads again in MiXCR, with one record for every CDR3 protein. Found here are about 1.7 million distinct CDR3 sequences, about 31% of them singletons; the top ten hold about 0.27%. The sequenced material came from cord blood. All receptors derive from a newborn girl in good health.

J is TRBJ2-5 and V is TRBV29-1; D not resolved. CDR1 is SQVTM and CDR2 is ANQGSEA in the germline V gene. The CDR3 is made up of 13 amino acids. V was clipped by 6 bases and J by 5 bases, with 16 bases between them. The CDR3 sequence is CSVPLRNWETQYF. CDR3 DNA: TGCAGCGTCCCTTTGAGGAATTGGGAGACCCAGTACTTC.

A few counts support this clonotype. The junction departs from the called germline gene at one end, perhaps through a read error. The genes are TRBV20-1 and TRBJ2-7; no firm D call. The CDR3 sequence is 14 residues long. The germline gives CDR1 DFQATT, CDR2 SNEGSKA (reference sequence). CDR3 loop: CSARDESRSYVQYF. The CDR3 DNA is TGCAGTGCTAGAGATGAGTCCCGCTCCTACGTGCAGTACTTC.

This chain uses TRBV20-1 with TRBJ2-7; D is unresolved. Per the germline V gene, CDR1 is DFQATT and CDR2 is SNEGSKA (reference sequence). The CDR3 has 12 residues. CDR3 sequence reads: CRWGLGYYEQYF. Written as DNA, the CDR3 is TGCAGGTGGGGTCTAGGGTACTACGAGCAGTACTTC.

The V and J genes are TRBV4-2 and TRBJ1-2; D ambiguous. There are 14 residues in the CDR3. V was trimmed by 1 base and J by 4 bases, leaving 10 bases between them. Per the germline V gene, CDR1 is LGHNA and CDR2 is YNFKEQ. CDR3 in amino acids: CASSQGRQPYGYTF. CDR3 bases: TGTGCCAGCAGCCAAGGGAGGCAGCCCTATGGCTACACCTTC.

The chain has TRBV5-1 and TRBJ1-1, with D perhaps matching TRBD1 (5 bases). This CDR3 has 11 residues. Germline CDR1 reads SGHRS; CDR2 reads YFSETQ. With 6 bases removed from V and 5 bases from J, the gap between germline ends came to 8 bases. CDR3 DNA: TGCGCCAGCAACGGGGGTACTGAAGCTTTCTTT. Translated: CASNGGTEAFF.

The V and J genes are TRBV10-3 and TRBJ1-5; tentative D call: TRBD1 (6 bases). The CDR3 runs to 15 residues. Germline V gene data show CDR1 as ENHRY and CDR2 as SYGVKD. V was shortened by 4 bases and J by 1 base, with 11 bases between the two germline ends. The CDR3 region is CAISGTDRSNQPQHF. The CDR3 DNA follows: TGTGCCATCAGTGGGACCGACAGGAGCAATCAGCCCCAGCATTTT.

The table lists this clonotype with a few counts. The rearrangement uses TRBV25-1 and TRBJ2-1, with D tentatively TRBD1 (5 bases). Germline V CDR1 and CDR2: MGHDK, SYGVNS. The CDR3 consists of 15 residues. V lost 2 bases and J lost 3, with 11 bases in between. The CDR3 coding sequence is TGTGCCAGCAGTGAACAGGGTGGCAACTACAATGAGCAGTTCTTC. Translating it yields CASSEQGGNYNEQFF.

The CDR3 here is CSARVISGGGAFQETQYF. The CDR3 nucleotides are TGCAGTGCTAGAGTGATTAGCGGTGGAGGAGCCTTTCAAGAGACCCAGTACTTC. The genes are TRBV20-1 and TRBJ2-5; TRBD2 is a possible D gene (6 bases). V shed 1 base and J shed 2 bases, with 23 bases lying between them. CDR1 and CDR2 (germline): DFQATT, SNEGSKA (reference sequence). The CDR3 covers 18 residues.

This clonotype appeared a few times. This chain connects TRBV12-3 or TRBV12-4 to TRBJ2-3; 7 positions agree with TRBD1. There are 13 residues in the CDR3. V trimming: 8 bases; J trimming: 4 bases; junction bases outside the gene matches: 6. CDR3 protein: CASEQGLADTQYF. CDR3 sequence (DNA): TGTGCCAGCGAACAGGGGTTGGCAGATACGCAGTATTTT.

Ten or more counts support this clonotype. V is TRBV3-1 and J is TRBJ2-5; 7 bases line up with TRBD1. CDR1 and CDR2 from the germline V gene are LGHDT and YNNKEL (reference sequence). The CDR3 covers 15 residues. Trimming cost V 3 bases and J 4 bases; bases outside gene matches: 8. The CDR3 DNA reads as TGTGCCAGCAGCCATCCCACAGGGGTTGGAGAGACCCAGTACTTC. Protein: CASSHPTGVGETQYF.

This clonotype has just a few counts. The chain links TRBV4-2 to TRBJ2-7; 9 bases map to TRBD2. The CDR3 has 16 residues. Germline lookup yields CDR1 LGHNA and CDR2 YNFKEQ. The J segment lost 1 base and the V segment lost 3 bases, leaving 7 bases of the junction unmatched. CDR3 protein: CASSHSSSGDSYEQYF. DNA of the CDR3: TGTGCCAGCAGCCACTCTTCTAGCGGGGATTCCTACGAGCAGTACTTC.

The chain recombines TRBV9 with TRBJ2-1, with 9 bases that match TRBD2. Germline-derived CDR1 and CDR2 are SGDLS and YYNGEE. The CDR3 spans 16 residues. The trim removed 0 bases at V and 8 bases at J, leaving 9 bases unmatched. CDR3 nucleotides: TGTGCCAGCAGCGTAGCTGGGGCTAGCGGGATATATGAGCAGTTCTTC. This encodes CASSVAGASGIYEQFF.

This clonotype appeared many times. The chain links TRBV14 to TRBJ2-1; D unclear. The germline gives CDR1 SGHDN, CDR2 FVKESK. This CDR3 region has 14 residues. Trimming removed 3 bases from V and 6 bases from J, with 12 bases in between. CDR3 nucleotide sequence: TGTGCCAGCAGCCATACCAGACGAAGCAATGAGCAGTTCTTC. Protein product: CASSHTRRSNEQFF.

The chain couples TRBV18 to TRBJ2-5; 8 nucleotides agree with TRBD1. CDR1 and CDR2 (germline): KGHSH, LQKENI. J was trimmed by 11 bases and V by 1 base; bases with no gene match: 18. CDR3 length: 17 amino acids. The CDR3 coding sequence is TGTGCCAGCTCACCACAATTAAGGACAGGGAGCCTCAATGAGCAGTACTTC. It codes for CASSPQLRTGSLNEQYF.

The chain is built from TRBV6-1 and TRBJ2-5; 8 bases are a match to TRBD2. V shed 0 bases, J shed 5 bases, and the junction held 8 bases outside the gene matches. The V gene's germline CDR1 is MNHNS and CDR2 SASEGT. The CDR3 covers 16 residues. The CDR3 here is CASSEASGTRRETQYF. CDR3 bases: TGTGCCAGCAGTGAAGCGTCCGGGACTAGAAGGGAGACCCAGTACTTC.

The rearrangement joins TRBV6-2 or TRBV6-3 to TRBJ1-5, with TRBD1 identical over 8 bases. V lost 2 bases and J lost 0; bases outside the gene matches: 6. The CDR3 is 17 residues long. Germline CDR1 and CDR2: MNHEY and SVGEGT. The DNA of the CDR3 is TGTGCCAGCAGTTACCCAGGGGGCGGGCATAGCAATCAGCCCCAGCATTTT. It yields the protein CASSYPGGGHSNQPQHF.

This chain links TRBV7-9 with TRBJ2-7; 8 bases are shared with TRBD2. The CDR3 has 15 amino acids. The trim removed 5 bases at V and 0 bases at J, leaving 6 bases unmatched. Per germline, CDR1 SEHNR and CDR2 FQNEAQ (reference sequence). For the CDR3, the DNA is TGTGCCAGCAGCCCAGCAAGCGGGAGCTCCTACGAGCAGTACTTC. Its protein is CASSPASGSSYEQYF.

CDR3 loop: CASALGTGDTDTQYF. The CDR3 DNA is TGTGCCAGCGCCTTAGGGACAGGCGACACAGATACGCAGTATTTT. This rearrangement joins TRBV7-9 to TRBJ2-3, with TRBD1 identical over 8 bases. Germline CDR1 reads SEHNR; CDR2 reads FQNEAQ (reference sequence). V trimming: 8 bases; J trimming: 2 bases; junction bases outside the gene matches: 9. The CDR3 spans 15 residues.

The genes are TRBV2 and TRBJ1-2, with a tentative D call TRBD1 (5 bases). Between the trimmed V and J ends, which lost 7 bases and 1 base, there was a span of 7 bases. The CDR3 consists of 12 residues. Germline V lookup: CDR1 SNHLY, CDR2 FYNNEI. CDR3 nucleotides: TGTGCCAGCAAGGACATTAACTATGGCTACACCTTC. It specifies CASKDINYGYTF.

This clonotype was seen only a few times. V gene TRBV24-1 combines with J gene TRBJ2-1, with D tentatively TRBD2 (7 bases). Germline CDR1 reads KGHDR; CDR2 reads SFDVKD. The CDR3 totals 15 residues. V gave up 2 bases and J gave up 5 bases, with 12 bases separating them. As DNA, the CDR3 is TGTGCCACCAGTGATTGGGGGGGGCCTAACAATGAGCAGTTCTTC. Translation: CATSDWGGPNNEQFF.

This clonotype appeared a few times. This rearrangement joins TRBV7-9 to TRBJ2-3, with TRBD2 identical over 7 bases. The CDR3 consists of 15 residues. V lost 1 base to trimming and J lost 4 bases; unmatched junction nucleotides: 5. CDR1 is SEHNR and CDR2 is FQNEAQ in the germline V gene (reference sequence). DNA for the CDR3: TGTGCCAGCAGCTTAGATGCGGGAGTGTCAGATACGCAGTATTTT. Its translation is CASSLDAGVSDTQYF.

The chain joins TRBV5-1 to TRBJ2-2, with D uncertain. Germline CDR1 is SGHRS and CDR2 is YFSETQ. Trimming took 3 bases from V and 5 from J, leaving 11 bases between them. CDR3 length: 14 amino acids. DNA of the CDR3: TGCGCCAGCAGCTGGAACCCGGCGACCGGGGAGCTGTTTTTT. Protein product: CASSWNPATGELFF.

The chain links TRBV12-3 or TRBV12-4 to TRBJ1-2; D unresolved. The CDR3 sequence is 15 residues long. Between the trimmed V and J ends, which lost 5 bases and 2 bases, there was a span of 15 bases. CDR3 coding DNA: TGTGCCAGCAGTATAGGCGAGACGGTCAACTATGGCTACACCTTC. Translated, it gives CASSIGETVNYGYTF.

This chain links TRBV9 with TRBJ1-1; D is uncertain. The CDR3 is made up of 15 amino acids. Germline V gives CDR1 SGDLS, CDR2 YYNGEE. V was cut by 0 bases and J by 1 base, with 10 bases left in between. The CDR3 DNA follows: TGTGCCAGCAGCGTAGATGGCAACCCGAACACTGAAGCTTTCTTT. Translating gives CASSVDGNPNTEAFF.